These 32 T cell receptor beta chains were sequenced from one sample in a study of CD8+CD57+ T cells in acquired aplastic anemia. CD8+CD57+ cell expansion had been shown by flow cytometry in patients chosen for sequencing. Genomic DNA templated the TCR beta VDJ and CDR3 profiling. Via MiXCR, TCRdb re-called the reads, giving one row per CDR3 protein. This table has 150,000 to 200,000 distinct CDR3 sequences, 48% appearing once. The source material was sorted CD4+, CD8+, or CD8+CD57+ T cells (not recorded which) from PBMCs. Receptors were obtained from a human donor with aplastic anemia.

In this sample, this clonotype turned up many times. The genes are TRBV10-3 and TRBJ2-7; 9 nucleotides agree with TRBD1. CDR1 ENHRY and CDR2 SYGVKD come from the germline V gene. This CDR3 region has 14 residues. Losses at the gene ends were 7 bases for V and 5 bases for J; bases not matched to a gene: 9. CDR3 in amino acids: CAINLTGGRNEQYF. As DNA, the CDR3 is TGTGCCATCAACTTGACAGGGGGGAGGAACGAGCAGTACTTC.

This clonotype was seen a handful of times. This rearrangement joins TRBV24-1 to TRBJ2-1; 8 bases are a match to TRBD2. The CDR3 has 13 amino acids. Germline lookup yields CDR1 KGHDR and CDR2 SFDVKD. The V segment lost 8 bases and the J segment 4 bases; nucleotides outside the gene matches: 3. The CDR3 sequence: CATTGGEYNEQFF. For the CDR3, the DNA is TGTGCCACCACGGGAGGGGAGTACAATGAGCAGTTCTTC.

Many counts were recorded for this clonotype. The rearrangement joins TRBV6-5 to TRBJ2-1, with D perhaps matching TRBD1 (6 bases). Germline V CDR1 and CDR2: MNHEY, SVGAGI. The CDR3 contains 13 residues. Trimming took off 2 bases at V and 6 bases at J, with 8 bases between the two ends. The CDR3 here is CASSYQGPNEQFF. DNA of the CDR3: TGTGCCAGCAGTTACCAGGGGCCCAATGAGCAGTTCTTC.

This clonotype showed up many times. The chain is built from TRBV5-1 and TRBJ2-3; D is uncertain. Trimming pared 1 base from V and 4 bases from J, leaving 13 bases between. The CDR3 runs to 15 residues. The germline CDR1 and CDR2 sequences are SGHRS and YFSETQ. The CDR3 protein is CASSLPSERADTQYF. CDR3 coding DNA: TGCGCCAGCAGCTTGCCGTCAGAGCGAGCAGATACGCAGTATTTT.

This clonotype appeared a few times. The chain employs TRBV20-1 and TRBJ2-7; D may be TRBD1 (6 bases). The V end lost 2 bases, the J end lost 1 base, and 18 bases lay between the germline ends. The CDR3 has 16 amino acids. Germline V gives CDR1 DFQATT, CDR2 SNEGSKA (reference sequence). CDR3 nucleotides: TGCAGTGCTAGAAGCCCGCCTGACAGGACTTCCTACGAGCAGTACTTC. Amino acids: CSARSPPDRTSYEQYF.

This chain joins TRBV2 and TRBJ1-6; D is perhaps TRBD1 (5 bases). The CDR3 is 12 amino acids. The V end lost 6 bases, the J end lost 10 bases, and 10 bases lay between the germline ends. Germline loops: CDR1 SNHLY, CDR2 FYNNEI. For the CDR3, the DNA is TGTGCCAGCAGCCCCCAGGGCTCACCCCTCCACTTT. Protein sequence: CASSPQGSPLHF.

The CDR3 protein is CASSAPLRPGGEQYV. CDR3 sequence (DNA): TGTGCCAGCAGTGCCCCCTTACGGCCTGGGGGCGAGCAGTACGTC. The chain recombines TRBV2 with TRBJ2-7; D is tentatively TRBD1 or TRBD2 (5 bases each). Deletions cut 4 bases from V and 6 bases from J, with 19 bases between. The CDR3 runs to 15 residues. Germline V CDR1 and CDR2: SNHLY, FYNNEI.

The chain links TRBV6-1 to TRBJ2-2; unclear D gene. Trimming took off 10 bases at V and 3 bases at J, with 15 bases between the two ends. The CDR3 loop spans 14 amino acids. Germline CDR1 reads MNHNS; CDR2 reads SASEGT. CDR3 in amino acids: CATHLTEYTGELFF. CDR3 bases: TGTGCCACCCACTTGACGGAATACACCGGGGAGCTGTTTTTT.

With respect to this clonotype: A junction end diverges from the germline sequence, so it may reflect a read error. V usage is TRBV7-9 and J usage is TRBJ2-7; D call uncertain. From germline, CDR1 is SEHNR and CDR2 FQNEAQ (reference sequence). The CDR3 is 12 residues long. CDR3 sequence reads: CAGSSDVHEQYF. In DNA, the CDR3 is TGTGCCGGCAGCTCGGACGTCCACGAGCAGTACTTC.

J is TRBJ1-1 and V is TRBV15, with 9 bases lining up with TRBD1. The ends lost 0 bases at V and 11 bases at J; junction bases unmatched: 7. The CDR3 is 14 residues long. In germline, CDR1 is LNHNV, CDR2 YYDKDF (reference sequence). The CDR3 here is CATSRDWGQGSAFF. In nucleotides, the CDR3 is TGTGCCACCAGCAGAGATTGGGGACAGGGTTCGGCTTTCTTT.

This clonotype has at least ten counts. This chain's CDR3 is CASSVADNEQFF. The CDR3 bases are TGTGCCAGCAGCGTAGCCGACAATGAGCAGTTCTTC. The genes are TRBV9 and TRBJ2-1; D not certain. The CDR3 consists of 12 residues. V shed 0 bases and J shed 5 bases, with 3 bases lying between them. Per the germline V gene, CDR1 is SGDLS and CDR2 is YYNGEE.

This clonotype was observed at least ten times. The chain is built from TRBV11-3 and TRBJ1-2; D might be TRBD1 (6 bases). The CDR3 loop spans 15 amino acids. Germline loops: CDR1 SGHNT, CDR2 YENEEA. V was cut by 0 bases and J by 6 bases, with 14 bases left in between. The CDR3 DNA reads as TGTGCCAGCAGCTTAGATCTAGGGGGAAGGGATGGCTACACCTTC. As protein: CASSLDLGGRDGYTF.

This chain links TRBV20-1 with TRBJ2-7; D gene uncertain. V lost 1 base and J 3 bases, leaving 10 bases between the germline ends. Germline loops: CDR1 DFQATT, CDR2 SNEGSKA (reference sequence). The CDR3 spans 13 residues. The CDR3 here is CSARANSDYEQYF. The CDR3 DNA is TGCAGTGCTAGAGCCAACAGCGACTACGAGCAGTACTTC.

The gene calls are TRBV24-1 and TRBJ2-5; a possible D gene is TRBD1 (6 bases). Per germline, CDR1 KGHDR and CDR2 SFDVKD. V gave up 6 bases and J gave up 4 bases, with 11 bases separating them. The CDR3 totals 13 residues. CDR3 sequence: CATSPGAVETQYF. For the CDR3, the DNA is TGTGCCACCAGTCCAGGGGCGGTAGAGACCCAGTACTTC.

CDR3 DNA sequence: TGCAGCGTTATGGGGGTAGCGTCCTACGAGCAGTACTTC. This gives the protein CSVMGVASYEQYF. J is TRBJ2-7 and V is TRBV29-1, with D perhaps assigned TRBD1 or TRBD2 (5 bases each). Trimming pared 5 bases from V and 1 base from J, leaving 12 bases between. Germline V gives CDR1 SQVTM, CDR2 ANQGSEA. The CDR3 consists of 13 residues.

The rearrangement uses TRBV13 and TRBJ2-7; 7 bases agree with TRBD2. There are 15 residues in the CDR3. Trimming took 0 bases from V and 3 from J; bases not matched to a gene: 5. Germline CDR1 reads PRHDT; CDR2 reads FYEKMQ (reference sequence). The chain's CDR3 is CASSLGAGSSYEQYF. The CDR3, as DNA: TGTGCCAGCAGCTTAGGAGCGGGATCAAGCTACGAGCAGTACTTC.

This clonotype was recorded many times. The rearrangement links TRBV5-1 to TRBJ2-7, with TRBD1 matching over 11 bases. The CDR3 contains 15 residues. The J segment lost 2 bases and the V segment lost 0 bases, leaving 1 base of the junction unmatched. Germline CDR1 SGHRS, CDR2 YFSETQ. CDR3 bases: TGCGCCAGCAGCTTGGAGGGACAGGGGGCCTACGAGCAGTACTTC. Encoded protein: CASSLEGQGAYEQYF.

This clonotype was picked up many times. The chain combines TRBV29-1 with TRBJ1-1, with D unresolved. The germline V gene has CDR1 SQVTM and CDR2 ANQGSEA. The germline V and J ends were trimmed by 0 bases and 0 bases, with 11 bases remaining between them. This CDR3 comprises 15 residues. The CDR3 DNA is TGCAGCGTTGAAGATCCCAGATCGATGAACACTGAAGCTTTCTTT. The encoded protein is CSVEDPRSMNTEAFF.

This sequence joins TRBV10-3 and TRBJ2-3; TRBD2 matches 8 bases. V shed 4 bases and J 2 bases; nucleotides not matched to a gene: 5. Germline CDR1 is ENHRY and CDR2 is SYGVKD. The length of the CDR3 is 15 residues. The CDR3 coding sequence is TGTGCCATCAGTGGATTAGCGGGGTCCACAGATACGCAGTATTTT. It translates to CAISGLAGSTDTQYF.

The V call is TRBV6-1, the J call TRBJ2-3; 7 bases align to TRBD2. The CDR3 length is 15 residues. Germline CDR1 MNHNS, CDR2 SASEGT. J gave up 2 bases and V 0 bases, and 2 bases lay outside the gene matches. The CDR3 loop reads CASSEAGGDTDTQYF. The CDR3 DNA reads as TGTGCCAGCAGTGAAGCGGGGGGGGACACAGATACGCAGTATTTT.

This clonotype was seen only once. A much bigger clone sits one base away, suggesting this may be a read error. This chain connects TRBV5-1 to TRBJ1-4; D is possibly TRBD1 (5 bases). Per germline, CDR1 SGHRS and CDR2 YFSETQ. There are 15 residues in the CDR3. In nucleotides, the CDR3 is TGCGCCAGCAGCTTTAGACAGCCCGGAAGAGAAAAACTGTCTTTT. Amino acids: CASSFRQPGREKLSF.

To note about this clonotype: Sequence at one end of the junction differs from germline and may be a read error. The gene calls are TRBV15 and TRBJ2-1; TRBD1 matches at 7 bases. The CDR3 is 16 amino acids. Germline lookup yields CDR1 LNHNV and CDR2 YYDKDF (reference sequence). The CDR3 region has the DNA TGTGCCACCAGCCAACAGGGACAGTTACTTTACAATGAGCAGCTCTTC. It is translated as CATSQQGQLLYNEQLF.

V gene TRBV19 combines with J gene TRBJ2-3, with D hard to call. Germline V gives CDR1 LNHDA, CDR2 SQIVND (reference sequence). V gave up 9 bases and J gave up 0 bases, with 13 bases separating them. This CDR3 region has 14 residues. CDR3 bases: TGTGCCAGAGACACCTTAATTAGCACAGATACGCAGTATTTT. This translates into CARDTLISTDTQYF.

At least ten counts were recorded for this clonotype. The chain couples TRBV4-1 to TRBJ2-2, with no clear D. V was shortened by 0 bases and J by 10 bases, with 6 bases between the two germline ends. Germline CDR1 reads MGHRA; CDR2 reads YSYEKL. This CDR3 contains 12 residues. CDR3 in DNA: TGCGCCAGCAGCCAAGAACGAGTGGAGCTGTTTTTT. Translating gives CASSQERVELFF.

The CDR3 coding sequence is TGTGCCAGCAGCCTCACAGGGGGCGAGGCTTTCTTT. Protein: CASSLTGGEAFF. The chain couples TRBV11-3 to TRBJ1-1; 9 bases agree with TRBD1. CDR3 length equals 12 residues. V lost 5 bases, J lost 11 bases, and 6 bases stayed unmatched. Germline V gives CDR1 SGHNT, CDR2 YENEEA.

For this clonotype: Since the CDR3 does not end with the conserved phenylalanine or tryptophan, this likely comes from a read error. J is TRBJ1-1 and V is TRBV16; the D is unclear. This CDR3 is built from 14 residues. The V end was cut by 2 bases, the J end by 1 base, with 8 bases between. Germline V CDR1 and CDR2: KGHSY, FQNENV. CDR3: CASSQTPGNTEAFL. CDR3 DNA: TGTGCCAGCAGCCAAACCCCGGGGAACACTGAAGCTTTCCTT.

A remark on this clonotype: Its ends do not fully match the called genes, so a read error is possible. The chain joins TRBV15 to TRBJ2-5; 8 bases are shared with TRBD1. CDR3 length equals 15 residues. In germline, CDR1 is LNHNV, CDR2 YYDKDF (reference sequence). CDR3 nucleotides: TGTGTCACCAGTTTTCCAGGACAGGGTGAAGAGACCCAGTACTTC. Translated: CVTSFPGQGEETQYF.

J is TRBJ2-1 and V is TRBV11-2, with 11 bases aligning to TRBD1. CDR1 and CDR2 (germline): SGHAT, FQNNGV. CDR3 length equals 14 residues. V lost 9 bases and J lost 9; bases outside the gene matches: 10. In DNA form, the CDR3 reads TGTGCCAGTCTCCTGGACAGGGGGCTCAGTGAGCAGTTCTTC. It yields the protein CASLLDRGLSEQFF.

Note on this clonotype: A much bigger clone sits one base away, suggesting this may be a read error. The chain's CDR3 is CACSVGTGRGLFF. CDR3 DNA sequence: TGTGCCTGCAGCGTAGGGACAGGCCGGGGGTTGTTTTTT. The genes are TRBV9 and TRBJ1-4; 8 bases are a match to TRBD1. CDR3 length: 13 amino acids. Germline assignment: CDR1 SGDLS and CDR2 YYNGEE.

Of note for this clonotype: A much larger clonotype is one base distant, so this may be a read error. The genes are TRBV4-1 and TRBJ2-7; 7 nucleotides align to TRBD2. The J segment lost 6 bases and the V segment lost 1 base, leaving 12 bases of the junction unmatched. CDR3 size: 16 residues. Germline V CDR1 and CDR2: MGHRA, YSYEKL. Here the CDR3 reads CASSQVSRGLSSEQYF. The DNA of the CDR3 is TGCGCCAGCAGCCAAGTTTCTCGGGGACTATCGTCCGAGCAGTACTTC.

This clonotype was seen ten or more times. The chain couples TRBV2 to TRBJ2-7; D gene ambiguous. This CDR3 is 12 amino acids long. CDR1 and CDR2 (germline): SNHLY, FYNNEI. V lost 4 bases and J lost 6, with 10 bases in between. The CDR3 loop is CASSGKLSEQYF. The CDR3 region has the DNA TGTGCCAGCAGTGGGAAGCTTAGCGAGCAGTACTTC.

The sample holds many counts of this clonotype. DNA of the CDR3: TGTGCCAGCAGCCAACAGGGGTCCCTGAGGGAAGCTTTCTTT. It specifies CASSQQGSLREAFF. V usage is TRBV14 and J usage is TRBJ1-1; tentatively, D is TRBD1 (6 bases). Germline-derived CDR1 and CDR2 are SGHDN and FVKESK. V dropped 2 bases and J dropped 8 bases, with 15 bases sitting between them. The CDR3 sequence is 14 residues long.